This T cell receptor (beta chain) appears in the sequencing data of a study of tumor and adjacent non-tumor tissue in lung cancer. On the study more broadly: Histology: under 15 adenocarcinoma, a couple of squamous cell carcinoma, 1 small cell lung cancer. Patients were aged roughly 30 to 76, 10 men and roughly 5 women, stage I to III.

This sample's RNA came from whole unsorted tissue. More than 3 cm separated this lung sample from the edge of the tumor. Chemotherapy-naive patients with new lung cancer underwent thoracic surgery in China, August–November 2014. Findings of the study overall: Higher tumor TCR diversity was associated with shorter survival.

Concerning this clonotype: No antigen is known for it.

Three rounds of nested PCR, following a modified ARM-PCR protocol, produced the TCRbeta library. TCRdb re-called the multiplex PCR reads through MiXCR, storing one row per CDR3 protein. The data contain 90,000 to 100,000 distinct CDR3 sequences, 80% of them seen just once; the ten biggest clones take up less than 40%. CDR1 and CDR2 (germline): SGHAT, FQNNGV. CDR3 size: 14 residues. This sequence originates from a man aged 55 to 69 with small cell lung cancer. The sequencing sample was made of distant non-tumor lung tissue. The chain joins TRBV11-2 to TRBJ2-7; D is possibly TRBD2 (6 bases). CDR3 DNA: TGTGCTAACAGCTTAGAAATAGGAGGGTACGAGCAGTACTTC. Translated, it gives CANSLEIGGYEQYF.